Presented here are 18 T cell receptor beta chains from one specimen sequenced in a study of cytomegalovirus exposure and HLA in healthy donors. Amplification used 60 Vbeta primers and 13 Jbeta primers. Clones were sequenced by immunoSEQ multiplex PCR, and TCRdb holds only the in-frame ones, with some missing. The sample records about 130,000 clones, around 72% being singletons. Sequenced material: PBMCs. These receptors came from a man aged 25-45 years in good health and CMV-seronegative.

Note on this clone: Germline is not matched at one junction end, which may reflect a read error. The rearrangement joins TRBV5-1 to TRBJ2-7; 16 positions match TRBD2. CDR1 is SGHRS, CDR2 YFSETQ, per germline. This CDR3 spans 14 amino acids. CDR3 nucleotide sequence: TGCGCCAGCATCGACGGGACTAGCGGGGGGGCTGCCGAATTC. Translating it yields CASIDGTSGGAAEF.

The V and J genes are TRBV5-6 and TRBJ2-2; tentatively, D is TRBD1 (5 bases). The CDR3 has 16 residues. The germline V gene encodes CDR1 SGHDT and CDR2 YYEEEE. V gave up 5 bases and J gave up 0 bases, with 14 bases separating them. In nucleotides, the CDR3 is TGTGCCAGCAGGATCCAATCGACAGCGAACACCGGGGAGCTGTTTTTT. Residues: CASRIQSTANTGELFF.

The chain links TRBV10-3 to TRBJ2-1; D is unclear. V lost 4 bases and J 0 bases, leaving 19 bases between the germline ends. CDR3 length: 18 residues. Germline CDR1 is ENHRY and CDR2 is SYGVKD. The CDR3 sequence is CAISGPEAEKSSYNEQFF. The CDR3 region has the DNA TGTGCCATCAGTGGACCCGAGGCGGAGAAGAGCTCCTACAATGAGCAGTTCTTC.

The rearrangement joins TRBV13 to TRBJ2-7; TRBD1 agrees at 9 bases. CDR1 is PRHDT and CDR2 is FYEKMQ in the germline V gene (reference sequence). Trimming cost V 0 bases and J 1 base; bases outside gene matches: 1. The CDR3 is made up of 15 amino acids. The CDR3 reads CASSLGGQGSYEQYF. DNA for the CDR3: TGTGCCAGCAGCTTAGGGGGACAGGGTTCCTACGAGCAGTACTTC. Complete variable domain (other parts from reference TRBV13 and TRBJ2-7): AAGVIQSPRHLIKEKRETATLKCYPIPRHDTVYWYQQGPGQDPQFLISFYEKMQSDKGSIPDRFSAQQFSDYHSELNMSSLELGDSALYFCASSLGGQGSYEQYFGPGTRLTVT.

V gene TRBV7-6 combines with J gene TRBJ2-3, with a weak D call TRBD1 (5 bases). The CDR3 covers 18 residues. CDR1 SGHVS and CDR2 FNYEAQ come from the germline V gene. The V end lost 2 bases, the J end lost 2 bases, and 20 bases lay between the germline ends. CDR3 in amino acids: CASSLSLMGPSYTDTQYF. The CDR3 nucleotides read TGTGCCAGCAGCTTATCCCTTATGGGGCCGTCTTACACAGATACGCAGTATTTT.

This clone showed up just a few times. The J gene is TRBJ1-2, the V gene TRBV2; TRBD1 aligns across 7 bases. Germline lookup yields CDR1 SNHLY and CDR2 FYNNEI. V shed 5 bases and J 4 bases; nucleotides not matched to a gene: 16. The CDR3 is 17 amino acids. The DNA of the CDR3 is TGTGCCAGCAGTAAGACCAAGACAGGGCCGCTTGGCTATGGCTACACCTTC. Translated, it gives CASSKTKTGPLGYGYTF.

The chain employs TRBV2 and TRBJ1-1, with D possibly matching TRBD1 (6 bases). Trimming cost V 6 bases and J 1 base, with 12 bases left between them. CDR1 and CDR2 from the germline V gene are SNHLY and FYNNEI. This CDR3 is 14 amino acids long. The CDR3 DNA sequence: TGTGCCAGCAGACGGACAGAGGAGAACACTGAAGCTTTCTTT. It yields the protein CASRRTEENTEAFF.

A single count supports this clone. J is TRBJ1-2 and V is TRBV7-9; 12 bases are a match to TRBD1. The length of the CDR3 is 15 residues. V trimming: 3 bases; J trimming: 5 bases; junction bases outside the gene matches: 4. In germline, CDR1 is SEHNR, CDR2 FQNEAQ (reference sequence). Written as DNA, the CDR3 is TGTGCCAGCAGCTTTGGGACAGGGGGCAGGTATGGCTACACCTTC. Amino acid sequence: CASSFGTGGRYGYTF.

The CDR3, as DNA: TGTGCCAGCAGCAGGAGCGGGGGGCAGGGAGATACGCAGTATTTT. This codes for CASSRSGGQGDTQYF. The chain has TRBV9 and TRBJ2-3, with 9 bases identical to TRBD2. Trimming removed 4 bases from V and 5 bases from J; junction bases left unmatched: 8. Germline V lookup: CDR1 SGDLS, CDR2 YYNGEE. The CDR3 totals 15 residues.

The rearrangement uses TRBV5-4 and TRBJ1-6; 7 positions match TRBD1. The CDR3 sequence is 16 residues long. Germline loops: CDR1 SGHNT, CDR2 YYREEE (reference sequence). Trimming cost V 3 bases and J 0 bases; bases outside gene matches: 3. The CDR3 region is CASSWDSSSYNSPLHF. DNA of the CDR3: TGTGCCAGCAGCTGGGACAGCAGCTCCTATAATTCACCCCTCCACTTT.

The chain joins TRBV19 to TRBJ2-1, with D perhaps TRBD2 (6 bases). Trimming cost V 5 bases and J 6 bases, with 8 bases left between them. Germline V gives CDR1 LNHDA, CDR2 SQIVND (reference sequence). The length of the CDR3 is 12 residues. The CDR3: CASSLGLNEQFF. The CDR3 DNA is TGTGCCAGTAGTCTGGGACTCAATGAGCAGTTCTTC.

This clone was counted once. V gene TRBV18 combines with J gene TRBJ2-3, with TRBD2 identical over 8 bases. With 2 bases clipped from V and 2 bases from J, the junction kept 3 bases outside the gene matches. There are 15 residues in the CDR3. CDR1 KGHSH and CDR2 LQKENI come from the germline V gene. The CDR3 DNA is TGTGCCAGCTCACCAACGGGGGGGCACACAGATACGCAGTATTTT. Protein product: CASSPTGGHTDTQYF.

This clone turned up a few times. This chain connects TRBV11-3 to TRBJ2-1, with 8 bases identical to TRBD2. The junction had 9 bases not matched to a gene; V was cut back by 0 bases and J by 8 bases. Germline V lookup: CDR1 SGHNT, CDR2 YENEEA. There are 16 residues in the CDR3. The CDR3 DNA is TGTGCCAGCAGCTTAGAGGGTCGGGGGGGTTTGGATGAGCAGTTCTTC. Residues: CASSLEGRGGLDEQFF.

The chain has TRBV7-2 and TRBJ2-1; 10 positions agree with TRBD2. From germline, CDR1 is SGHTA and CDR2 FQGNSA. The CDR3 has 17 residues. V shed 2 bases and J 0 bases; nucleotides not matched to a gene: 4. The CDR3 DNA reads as TGTGCCAGCAGCTTACTAGCGGGGGTCCCCTCCTACAATGAGCAGTTCTTC. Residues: CASSLLAGVPSYNEQFF.

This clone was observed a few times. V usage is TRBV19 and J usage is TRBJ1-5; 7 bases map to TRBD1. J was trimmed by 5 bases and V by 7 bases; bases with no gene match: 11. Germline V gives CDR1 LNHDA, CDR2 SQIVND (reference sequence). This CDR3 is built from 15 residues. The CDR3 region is CASTRGTVGHQPQHF. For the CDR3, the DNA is TGTGCCAGTACCCGAGGGACAGTCGGGCATCAGCCCCAGCATTTT.

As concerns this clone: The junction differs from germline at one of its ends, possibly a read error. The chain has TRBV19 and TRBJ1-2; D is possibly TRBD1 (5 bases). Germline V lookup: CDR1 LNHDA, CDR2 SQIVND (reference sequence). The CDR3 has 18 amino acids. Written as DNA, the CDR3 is TGTGCCAGTAGTATCGGTCCCGGGCGACAGTATCTTAACCATGGCTACACCTTC. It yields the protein CASSIGPGRQYLNHGYTF.

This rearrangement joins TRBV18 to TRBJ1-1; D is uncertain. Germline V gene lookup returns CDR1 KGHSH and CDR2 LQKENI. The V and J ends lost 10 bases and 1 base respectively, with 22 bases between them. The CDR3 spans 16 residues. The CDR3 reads CATQSGAGGENTEAFF. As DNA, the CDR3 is TGTGCCACCCAAAGTGGTGCAGGTGGTGAGAACACTGAAGCTTTCTTT.

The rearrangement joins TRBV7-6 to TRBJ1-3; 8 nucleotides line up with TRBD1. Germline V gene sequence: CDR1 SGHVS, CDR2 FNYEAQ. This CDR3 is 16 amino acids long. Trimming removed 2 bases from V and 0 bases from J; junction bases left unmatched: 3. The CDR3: CASSLSQGASGNTIYF. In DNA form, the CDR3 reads TGTGCCAGCAGCTTAAGCCAGGGGGCCTCTGGAAACACCATATATTTT.